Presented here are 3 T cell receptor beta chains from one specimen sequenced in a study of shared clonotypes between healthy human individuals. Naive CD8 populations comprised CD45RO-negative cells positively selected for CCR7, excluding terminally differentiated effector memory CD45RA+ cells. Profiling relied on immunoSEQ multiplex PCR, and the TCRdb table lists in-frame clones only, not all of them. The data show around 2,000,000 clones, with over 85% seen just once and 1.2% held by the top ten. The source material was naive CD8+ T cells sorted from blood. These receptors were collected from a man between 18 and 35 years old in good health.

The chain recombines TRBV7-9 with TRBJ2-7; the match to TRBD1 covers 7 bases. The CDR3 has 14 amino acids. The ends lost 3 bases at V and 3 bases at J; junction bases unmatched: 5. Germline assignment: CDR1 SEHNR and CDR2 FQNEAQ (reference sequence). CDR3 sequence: CASSFLGTVYEQYF. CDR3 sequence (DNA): TGTGCCAGCAGCTTTTTGGGGACAGTCTACGAGCAGTACTTC. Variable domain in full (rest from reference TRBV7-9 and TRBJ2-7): DTGVSQNPRHKITKRGQNVTFRCDPISEHNRLYWYRQTLGQGPEFLTYFQNEAQLEKSRLLSDRFSAERPKGSFSTLEIQRTEQGDSAMYLCASSFLGTVYEQYFGPGTRLTVT.

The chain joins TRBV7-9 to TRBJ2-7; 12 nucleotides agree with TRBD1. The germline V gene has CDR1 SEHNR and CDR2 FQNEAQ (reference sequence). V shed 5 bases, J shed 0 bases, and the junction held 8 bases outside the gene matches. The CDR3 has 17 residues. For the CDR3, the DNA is TGTGCCAGCAGCCTGACGCCGGGACAGGGGGCCTCCTACGAGCAGTACTTC. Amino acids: CASSLTPGQGASYEQYF.

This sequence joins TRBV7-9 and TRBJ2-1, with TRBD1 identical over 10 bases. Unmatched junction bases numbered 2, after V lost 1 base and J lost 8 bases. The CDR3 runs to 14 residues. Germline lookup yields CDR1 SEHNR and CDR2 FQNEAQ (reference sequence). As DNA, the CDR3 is TGTGCCAGCAGCTTAGGGGACAGGGGCGATGAGCAGTTCTTC. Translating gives CASSLGDRGDEQFF.